The rows below give T cell receptor beta chains drawn from one sample of a study of cytomegalovirus exposure and HLA in healthy donors. The assay was immunoSEQ multiplex PCR, and TCRdb's table has in-frame clones only and misses some. This sample has hundreds of thousands of clones, with 77% found just once. Material for sequencing was PBMCs. The receptors were sampled from a woman aged 55 to 70 in good health and CMV-seropositive. CDR3s include the opening cysteine and the closing phenylalanine or tryptophan. The D gene is left open where the match is weak. For some rows the clone size is stated as once, few or many, or as a class when expanded; others skip it.

j_call clone_size v_call d_call cdr3_nt cdr3_aa
TRBJ1-5 NA TRBV30 NA TGTGCCTGGAAAGCAGGGCACAATCAGCCCCAGCATTTT CAWKAGHNQPQHF
TRBJ2-1 few TRBV5-1 NA TGCGCCAGCAGCCCTGGGCCAGATTCCTACAATGAGCAGTTCTTC CASSPGPDSYNEQFF
TRBJ1-6 few TRBV10-1 NA TGCGCCAGCAGTGAGGGGGCCTTCACACCCCTCCACTTT CASSEGAFTPLHF
TRBJ1-1 NA TRBV18 TRBD1 TGTGCCAGCTCACCGACTGTGGAGGGGGCGGCTGAAGCTTTCTTT CASSPTVEGAAEAFF
TRBJ2-7 NA TRBV5-6 TRBD2 TGTGCCAGCAGCCTACGGGGCGGGGGGTACGAGCAGTACTTC CASSLRGGGYEQYF
TRBJ2-4 NA TRBV7-2 NA TGTGCCAGCAGCCCAAGGTCCCAGGGCATTCAGTACTTC CASSPRSQGIQYF
TRBJ2-3 NA TRBV11-2 NA TGTGCCAGCAGCTTTACCGGGAAAGATACGCAGTATTTT CASSFTGKDTQYF
TRBJ2-1 NA TRBV18 TRBD2 TGTGCCAGCTCACAAACTAGCGGGGTTCGCAATGAGCAGTTCTTC CASSQTSGVRNEQFF
TRBJ2-5 NA TRBV7-3 NA TGTGCCAGTACCCAGGGGCCCCAAGAGACCCAGTACTTC CASTQGPQETQYF
TRBJ1-6 NA TRBV18 NA TGTGCCAGCTCACCAACGGGGGAGGATTCACCCCTCCACTTT CASSPTGEDSPLHF
TRBJ2-7 NA TRBV5-5 TRBD1 TGTGCCAGCAGCATGAACAGGGGGCCCACCTACGAGCAGTACTTC CASSMNRGPTYEQYF
TRBJ2-1 NA TRBV5-1 TRBD2 TGCGCCAGCAGCTTGGCGGCGGGGGGATACAATGAGCAGTTCTTC CASSLAAGGYNEQFF
TRBJ2-3 few TRBV7-3 NA TGTGCCAGCAGCTTAGAGGGGGTCAGCACAGATACGCAGTATTTT CASSLEGVSTDTQYF
TRBJ1-2 NA TRBV14 NA TGTGCCAGCAGCCACTCAGGGGCGGGTGGCTACACCTTC CASSHSGAGGYTF
TRBJ2-5 NA TRBV5-1 NA TGCGCCAGCAGCTTGCCTAGCAGAGAGACCCAGTACTTC CASSLPSRETQYF
TRBJ2-1 once TRBV7-2 NA TGTGCCAGCAGCTTAGGGACAGCCTACAATGAGCAGTTCTTC CASSLGTAYNEQFF
TRBJ1-3 NA TRBV4-1 NA TGCGCCAGCAGACCTTTCGGCTCTGGAAACACCATATATTTT CASRPFGSGNTIYF
TRBJ1-2 NA TRBV10-3 TRBD1 TGTGCCATCAGTGGTTTGGGGACAGGGGTTAAGGGCTACACCTTC CAISGLGTGVKGYTF
TRBJ2-3 NA TRBV5-6 NA TGTGCCAGCAGCTTACAGGGTAGCACAGATACGCAGTATTTT CASSLQGSTDTQYF
TRBJ2-5 NA TRBV7-9 NA TGTGCCAGCAGCCAAGGGGCAGAGACCCAGTACTTC CASSQGAETQYF
TRBJ1-5 few TRBV30 TRBD1 TGTGCCTGGAGTGTTACGAACAGGGGGCTCAATCAGCCCCAGCATTTT CAWSVTNRGLNQPQHF
TRBJ2-7 few TRBV7-8 TRBD2 TGTGCCAGCAGCTTAGCACAACGGGGGGTCTTCGGCGGGCAGTACTTC CASSLAQRGVFGGQYF
TRBJ1-2 NA TRBV15 TRBD1 TGTGCCACCAGCACCTCAGGGGGCGCTAGGGCTGGCTACACCTTC CATSTSGGARAGYTF
TRBJ2-5 NA TRBV7-9 NA TGTGCCAGCAGCTTTTGGGGAGAGGAGACCCAGTACTTC CASSFWGEETQYF
TRBJ2-3 NA TRBV7-9 TRBD2 TGTGCCAGCAGCCTAGGCGGGGGGCGCACAGATACGCAGTATTTT CASSLGGGRTDTQYF
TRBJ2-5 NA TRBV5-4 TRBD2 TGTGCCGGCAGCCAAGGACTAGCGGGCCAGAGAGAGACCCAGTACTTC CAGSQGLAGQRETQYF
TRBJ1-4 NA TRBV19 NA TGTGCCAGTAGTATCTCAGCGGGAGTTAATGAAAAACTGTTTTTT CASSISAGVNEKLFF
TRBJ2-3 NA TRBV7-2 NA TGTGCCAGCAGCTCAGACAGCTACGCAGATACGCAGTATTTT CASSSDSYADTQYF
TRBJ2-7 few TRBV4-1 TRBD1 TGCGCCAGCAGCCAGGCCGGGACAGCGACCTTCCGCGAGCAGTACTTC CASSQAGTATFREQYF
TRBJ2-2 few TRBV6-5 TRBD2 TGTGCCAGCAGTCGACTAGCGGGAGGCACCGGGGAGCTGTTTTTT CASSRLAGGTGELFF
TRBJ2-7 NA TRBV18 TRBD1 TGTGCCAGCTCACCGCGACAGGGGGCCGACGAGCAGTACTTC CASSPRQGADEQYF
TRBJ2-5 NA TRBV5-1 NA TGCGCCAGCAGCCCTGGGGCCCAAGAGACCCAGTACTTC CASSPGAQETQYF
TRBJ2-3 NA TRBV5-1 NA TGCGCCAGCAGCTTGGAACTAGCCGAAACTAGCACAGATACGCAGTATTTT CASSLELAETSTDTQYF
TRBJ1-2 once TRBV7-9 NA TGTTCCAGCAGCTTGGGGGCGGAGGGCTACACCTTC CSSSLGAEGYTF
TRBJ2-2 NA TRBV30 TRBD1 TGTGCCTCCAGGGGGCCGAACACCGGGGAGCTGTTTTTT CASRGPNTGELFF
TRBJ2-7 NA TRBV11-2 TRBD1 TGTGCCAGCAGCCCGGACAGGGGTAGTGCCGAGCAGTACTTC CASSPDRGSAEQYF
TRBJ1-1 NA TRBV7-9 NA TGTGCCAGCAGCGAAACAGCCTATTCGAACACTGAAGCTTTCTTT CASSETAYSNTEAFF
TRBJ2-2 few TRBV10-3 TRBD1 TGTGCCATCAGATTGGGACAGGGGGCGCAGGGCACCGGGGAGCTGTTTTTT CAIRLGQGAQGTGELFF
TRBJ1-5 NA TRBV5-4 NA TGTGCCAGCAGCTCTTTTACAGGGAGGGGGCAGCCCCAGCATTTT CASSSFTGRGQPQHF
TRBJ1-2 NA TRBV28 NA TGTGCCAGCACCCCAGGGGCTAGTGTATCCTATGGCTACACCTTC CASTPGASVSYGYTF
TRBJ1-2 once TRBV29-1 TRBD1 TGCAGCGTTTCGGGACAGGGTTATGGCTACACCTTC CSVSGQGYGYTF
TRBJ2-2 NA TRBV7-7 NA TGTGCCAGCAGCTTAGGGTGGGAGCCCTCTTACCAAGCCGGGGAGCTGTTTTTT CASSLGWEPSYQAGELFF
TRBJ1-1 NA TRBV7-3 NA TGTGCCAGCAGCCTAGACTCGAGGAACACTGAAGCTTTCTTT CASSLDSRNTEAFF
TRBJ1-5 NA TRBV7-2 NA TGTGCCTCGGGAGATTATAGCAATCAGCCCCAGCATTTT CASGDYSNQPQHF
TRBJ1-5 few TRBV30 NA TGTGCCTGGAGTCACAGGCTCAATCAGCCCCAGCATTTT CAWSHRLNQPQHF
TRBJ2-4 once TRBV7-2 NA TGTGCCAGCAGCTGGGGGGGCTCGGGAAACATTCAGTACTTC CASSWGGSGNIQYF
TRBJ2-7 NA TRBV4-3 NA TGCGCCAGCAGCCAAGATAGATCCTACGAGCAGTACTTC CASSQDRSYEQYF
TRBJ2-7 NA TRBV2 NA TGTGCCAGCAGTGAACTATTTGTGTACGAGCAGTACTTC CASSELFVYEQYF
TRBJ1-1 few TRBV19 NA TGTGCCAGTAATTCGCGTATAACTGAAGCTTTCTTT CASNSRITEAFF
TRBJ1-6 NA TRBV28 NA TGTGCCAGCATCCCCTCTGGAGGAGGGGCCTCACCCCTCCACTTT CASIPSGGGASPLHF
TRBJ2-2 NA TRBV18 NA TGTGCCAGCTCACCACGGAGGGACACCGGGGAGCTGTTTTTT CASSPRRDTGELFF
TRBJ2-3 few TRBV18 TRBD2 TGTGCCAGCTCACCGGGGACTAGAAAAGATACGCAGTATTTT CASSPGTRKDTQYF
TRBJ2-1 NA TRBV9 NA TGTGCCAGCATAGCGGTCAGCTCCTACAATGAGCAGTTCTTC CASIAVSSYNEQFF
TRBJ2-7 few TRBV18 NA TGTGCCAGCTCCCTACAGTCCGATAGCTCCTACGAGCAGTACTTC CASSLQSDSSYEQYF